These T cell receptor beta chains were read from a single sample in a study of identical twins. TCRdb re-called the 5' RACE reads with MiXCR, one entry per CDR3 protein. The profile shows approximately 600,000 distinct CDR3 sequences, about 7% of them singletons. The data also belong to a second study, concerning yellow fever vaccine responses in identical twins.

Sequenced sample: PBMCs. The source is a woman between 18 and 29 years old in good health. The CDR3 runs from the conserved cysteine through the conserved F or W. Each record gives: J gene, D gene, clone size, V gene, CDR3 DNA, CDR3 protein. D genes are given only for firm matches. Clone size is given for some rows only: seen once, a few or many times, or a class if the clone is expanded.

TRBJ1-1 . . TRBV6-1 TGTGCCAGCAGCGAGGGGCGACAGGCGTTT CASSEGRQAF
TRBJ1-5 TRBD1 few TRBV28 TGTGCCACCAGGACAGGGACCATTCAGCCCCAGCATTTT CATRTGTIQPQHF
TRBJ1-6 TRBD1 few TRBV25-1 TGTGCCAGCAGTGGACAGGGGAATAATTCACCCCTCCACTTT CASSGQGNNSPLHF
TRBJ2-7 . . TRBV18 TGTGCCAGCTCACCCGTGGAAGGTTACGAGCAGTACTTC CASSPVEGYEQYF
TRBJ2-1 TRBD2 few TRBV9 TGTGCCAGCAGCGGCGACACAAGAGCCCCGACTAGCGCCTCCTACAATGAGCAGTTCTTC CASSGDTRAPTSASYNEQFF
TRBJ2-2 . many TRBV7-9 TGTGCCAGCAGCTCGAAAGGGGGGCTGAACACCGGGGAGCTGTTTTTT CASSSKGGLNTGELFF
TRBJ2-1 . . TRBV20-1 TGCAGTTCCAAGGACATATACAATGAGCAGTTCTTC CSSKDIYNEQFF
TRBJ2-1 . many TRBV3-1 TGTGCCAGCAGCCAAGATCTGGGGGTTAGTGGTGAGCAGTTCTTC CASSQDLGVSGEQFF
TRBJ1-5 . few TRBV3-1 TGTGCCAGTAGCCAAGGAGGAGCCCAGGCTTATCAGCCCCAGCATTTT CASSQGGAQAYQPQHF
TRBJ1-6 TRBD1 . TRBV6-1 TGTGCCAGCAGCCAGGGGGCCGTATCACCCCTCCACTTT CASSQGAVSPLHF
TRBJ1-1 . . TRBV19 TGTGCCAGTAGTAAGGCCAGATCGAACACTGAAGCTTTCTTT CASSKARSNTEAFF
TRBJ1-4 . many TRBV24-1 TGTGCCACCAGTGATCGCGGGAATCCGGAAAAACTGTTTTTT CATSDRGNPEKLFF
TRBJ2-7 . many TRBV5-1 TGCGCCAGCAGCTTTGAATTAGCGGCCTACGAGCAGTACTTC CASSFELAAYEQYF
TRBJ1-2 . . TRBV5-1 TGCGCCAGCAGCTTCAAGGGGCTTTGGTATGGCTACACCTTC CASSFKGLWYGYTF
TRBJ2-3 TRBD2 few TRBV20-1 TGCAGTGCTAGTCCTAGCGGGAGGGCCACAGATACGCAGTATTTT CSASPSGRATDTQYF
TRBJ2-7 TRBD1 few TRBV5-1 TGCGCCAGCAGCTTGGGACCGGGACAGGGAGGCGAGCAGTACTTC CASSLGPGQGGEQYF
TRBJ2-1 TRBD2 . TRBV27 TGTGCCAGCAGTTTAATAGCGGGAACCTTATACAATGAGCAGTTCTTC CASSLIAGTLYNEQFF
TRBJ1-1 . . TRBV10-2 TGCGCCAGCAGTGACCCCGACAGATACACTGAAGCTTTCTTT CASSDPDRYTEAFF
TRBJ2-2 . . TRBV20-1 TGCAGTGCTACTCCCGGTAGCACCGGGGAGCTGTTTTTT CSATPGSTGELFF
TRBJ2-2 . few TRBV10-3 TGTGCCATCAGCCGCGGGACAGCTAACACCGGGGAGCTGTTTTTT CAISRGTANTGELFF
TRBJ2-7 . few TRBV4-1 TGCGCCAGCGGGAACGGGGTTTCCTACGAGCAGTACTTC CASGNGVSYEQYF
TRBJ2-3 TRBD1 few TRBV7-9 TGTGCCAGCAGCTTAGGGGACAGAGTCACAGATACGCAGTATTTT CASSLGDRVTDTQYF
TRBJ2-2 . few TRBV18 TGTGCCAGCTCACCTGTCAGTGGAAACACCGGGGAGCTGTTTTTT CASSPVSGNTGELFF
TRBJ2-1 . many TRBV5-6 TGTGCCAGCAGCTTGCCGGGCCCCACGGTGGGAACGGGTGTCTTC CASSLPGPTVGTGVF
TRBJ2-1 . . TRBV20-1 TGCAGTGCTAGAGATCCGAGAGGGGCGCCGAACAATGAGCAGTTCTTC CSARDPRGAPNNEQFF
TRBJ2-3 . . TRBV20-1 TGCAGTGCTAGCGGGACCGTCCGGGCAGATACGCAGTATTTT CSASGTVRADTQYF